The clone carrying this T cell receptor (beta chain) was counted a few times. The antigen remains undetermined. A second PCR of 7 to 11 cycles used a sample-barcoded 5' primer and a J-beta primer mix. TCRdb independently ran MiXCR on the 5' RACE reads; one entry per CDR3 protein. The sample holds some 1.5 million distinct CDR3 sequences, roughly 27% seen once. These data originate in a study of blood T cells in healthy people across ages. Overall study: Template switching picked up about one barcoded beta molecule for each two T cells.

General study points: Unsorted PBMCs blocked a conclusive comparison of naive and antigen-experienced cells.

The clonotype was recovered from a woman between 25 and 40 years old in good health. The sequenced sample consisted of blood.

CDR3: CASRGTGTGVHEQYF. In DNA form, the CDR3 reads TGTGCCAGCAGGGGAACCGGGACAGGGGTCCACGAGCAGTACTTC. The V call is TRBV2, the J call TRBJ2-7, with 10 bases lining up with TRBD1. CDR1 SNHLY and CDR2 FYNNEI come from the germline V gene. The ends lost 6 bases at V and 5 bases at J; junction bases unmatched: 10. The CDR3 covers 15 residues.